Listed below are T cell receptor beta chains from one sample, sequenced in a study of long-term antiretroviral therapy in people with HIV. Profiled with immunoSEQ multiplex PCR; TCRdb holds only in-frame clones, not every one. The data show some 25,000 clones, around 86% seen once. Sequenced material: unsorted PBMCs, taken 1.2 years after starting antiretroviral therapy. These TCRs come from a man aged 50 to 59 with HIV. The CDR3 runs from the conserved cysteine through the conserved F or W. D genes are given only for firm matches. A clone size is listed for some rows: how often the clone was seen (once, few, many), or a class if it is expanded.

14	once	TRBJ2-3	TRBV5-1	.	CASTLFGGTDTQYF	TGCGCCAGCACCCTGTTTGGGGGTACAGATACGCAGTATTTT
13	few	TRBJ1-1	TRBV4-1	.	CASSPTLNTEAFF	TGCGCCAGCAGTCCTACACTGAACACTGAAGCTTTCTTT
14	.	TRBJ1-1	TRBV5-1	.	CASTSQGGNTEAFF	TGCGCCAGCACCTCCCAGGGAGGGAACACTGAAGCTTTCTTT
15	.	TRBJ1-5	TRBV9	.	CASSVDGLAGSPQHF	TGTGCCAGCAGCGTAGATGGTCTGGCAGGATCACCCCAGCATTTT
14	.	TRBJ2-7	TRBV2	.	CASSVQGFQGEQYF	TGTGCCAGCAGTGTACAGGGCTTTCAGGGAGAGCAGTACTTC
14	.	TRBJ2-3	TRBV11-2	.	CASSSQSMRDTQYF	TGTGCCAGCAGCTCCCAGTCCATGCGAGATACGCAGTATTTT
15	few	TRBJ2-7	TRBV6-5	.	CASSSLATRGLEQYF	TGTGCCAGCAGTTCCCTTGCCACAAGGGGTCTGGAGCAGTACTTC
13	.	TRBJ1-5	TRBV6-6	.	CASSYQSGQPQHF	TGTGCCAGCAGTTACCAGTCCGGTCAGCCCCAGCATTTT
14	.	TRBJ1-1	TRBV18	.	CASSPTQPNTEAFF	TGTGCCAGCTCACCGACTCAACCGAACACTGAAGCTTTCTTT
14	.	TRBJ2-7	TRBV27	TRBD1	CASSFGTGGNEQYF	TGTGCCAGCAGTTTCGGGACAGGGGGCAACGAGCAGTACTTC
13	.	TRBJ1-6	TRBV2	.	CASSGGRGRPLHF	TGTGCCAGCAGTGGGGGGAGGGGCAGACCCCTCCACTTT
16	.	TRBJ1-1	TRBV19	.	CASSIASYVVNTEAFF	TGTGCCAGTAGTATCGCCTCGTACGTCGTGAACACTGAAGCTTTCTTT
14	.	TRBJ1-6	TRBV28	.	CASSLQWDNSPLHF	TGTGCCAGCAGTTTACAGTGGGATAATTCACCCCTCCACTTT